Presented here are 7 T cell receptor beta chains from one specimen sequenced in a study of molecular identifiers for immune sequencing clone quantification. TCRdb independently ran MiXCR on the PCR reads; one entry per CDR3 protein. The profile covers over 550,000 distinct CDR3 sequences, with 25% appearing a single time and 0.75% to 0.8% taken by the ten largest. Sequenced material: naive CD8+ T cells from blood, with Jurkat cell RNA spiked in. The sample's subset: FACS-sorted CD8+CD4-CCR7+CD45RA+ naive T cells. These TCRs come from a human donor in good health. Some libraries in this study had Jurkat cell RNA spiked in.

This clonotype occurred a few times. The gene calls are TRBV12-3 or TRBV12-4 and TRBJ2-5, with unresolved D. The CDR3 is 12 residues long. V lost 9 bases to trimming and J lost 4 bases, with 12 bases between them. The CDR3 nucleotides are TGTGCCAGTTCGGCTAGGGCAGAGACCCAGTACTTC. It yields the protein CASSARAETQYF.

This clonotype was recorded many times. The chain carries TRBV7-9 and TRBJ1-4; D is undetermined. CDR1 and CDR2 from the germline V gene are SEHNR and FQNEAQ (reference sequence). The CDR3 runs 13 residues. Trimming took 4 bases from V and 8 from J, leaving 11 bases between them. The CDR3 spells CASSSLQREKLFF. CDR3 DNA sequence: TGTGCCAGCAGCTCCCTCCAGCGCGAAAAACTGTTTTTT.

On this clonotype: This may stem from a read error, because a much larger clone lies one nucleotide away. The chain couples TRBV7-9 to TRBJ1-1; maybe TRBD1 (6 bases). The CDR3 length is 15 residues. Germline V gene sequence: CDR1 SEHNR, CDR2 FQNEAQ (reference sequence). V lost 5 bases and J 4 bases, leaving 17 bases between the germline ends. For the CDR3, the DNA is TGTGCCAGCAGCCTCCCCACAGGGCTGAGCACTGAAGCTTTCTTT. Protein sequence: CASSLPTGLSTEAFF. Using reference TRBV7-9 and TRBJ1-1 for the parts outside the CDR3, the full variable domain is DTGVSQNPRHKITKRGQNVTFRCDPISEHNRLYWYRQTLGQGPEFLTYFQNEAQLEKSRLLSDRFSAERPKGSFSTLEIQRTEQGDSAMYLCASSLPTGLSTEAFFGQGTRLTVV.

The table lists this clonotype with many counts. V usage is TRBV6-6 and J usage is TRBJ2-3, with TRBD2 matching over 9 bases. Per germline, CDR1 MNHNY and CDR2 SVGAGI (reference sequence). The CDR3 runs 16 residues. The ends lost 6 bases at V and 4 bases at J; junction bases unmatched: 11. Here the CDR3 reads CASSSGGGGRADTQYF. CDR3 nucleotide sequence: TGTGCCAGCAGCTCCGGTGGTGGCGGGAGGGCAGATACGCAGTATTTT.

There are many counts of this clonotype. V gene TRBV7-6 combines with J gene TRBJ1-4, with TRBD1 matching 8 bases. V was pared by 4 bases and J by 8 bases, with 9 bases of the junction left unmatched. Per the germline V gene, CDR1 is SGHVS and CDR2 is FNYEAQ. This CDR3 contains 15 residues. As DNA, the CDR3 is TGTGCCAGCAGCTCACCCGGGGACAGGAGGGAAAAACTGTTTTTT. Amino acids: CASSSPGDRREKLFF. The variable domain in full, with the rest retrieved from reference TRBV7-6 and TRBJ1-4, is GAGVSQSPRYKVTKRGQDVALRCDPISGHVSLYWYRQALGQGPEFLTYFNYEAQQDKSGLPNDRFSAERPEGSISTLTIQRTEQRDSAMYRCASSSPGDRREKLFFGSGTQLSVL.

The V and J genes are TRBV7-6 and TRBJ2-7, with D unresolved. The CDR3 runs 14 residues. V lost 5 bases to trimming and J lost 0 bases, with 11 bases between them. CDR1 is SGHVS, CDR2 FNYEAQ, per germline. The CDR3 sequence: CASSLTERSYEQYF. The DNA for the CDR3 is TGTGCCAGCAGCCTCACAGAGCGCTCCTACGAGCAGTACTTC.

The sample holds a few counts of this clonotype. Since the CDR3 does not end with the conserved phenylalanine or tryptophan, this likely comes from a read error. This chain uses TRBV20-1 with TRBJ2-3; D is possibly TRBD1 (6 bases). This CDR3 comprises 13 residues. Trimming removed 6 bases from V and 1 base from J, with 11 bases in between. The V gene's germline CDR1 is DFQATT and CDR2 SNEGSKA (reference sequence). The CDR3 sequence is CSATGQRTDTQYL. For the CDR3, the DNA is TGCAGTGCCACGGGACAACGCACAGATACGCAGTATCTT.